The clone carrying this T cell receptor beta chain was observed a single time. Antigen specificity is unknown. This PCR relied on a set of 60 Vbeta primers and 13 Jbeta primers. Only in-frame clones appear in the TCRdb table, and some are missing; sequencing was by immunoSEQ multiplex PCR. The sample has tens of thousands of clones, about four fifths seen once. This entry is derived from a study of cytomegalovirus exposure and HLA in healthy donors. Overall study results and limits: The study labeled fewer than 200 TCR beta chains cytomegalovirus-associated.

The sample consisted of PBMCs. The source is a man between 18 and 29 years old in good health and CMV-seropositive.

This chain's CDR3 is CAWGGAETNYGYTF. The CDR3 DNA reads as TGTGCCTGGGGGGGGGCAGAGACTAACTATGGCTACACCTTC. This sequence joins TRBV30 and TRBJ1-2; tentatively, D is TRBD1 (6 bases). This CDR3 comprises 14 residues. Germline-derived CDR1 and CDR2 are GTSNPN and SVGIG (reference sequence). Trimming stripped 5 bases from V and 0 bases from J, with 13 bases between.